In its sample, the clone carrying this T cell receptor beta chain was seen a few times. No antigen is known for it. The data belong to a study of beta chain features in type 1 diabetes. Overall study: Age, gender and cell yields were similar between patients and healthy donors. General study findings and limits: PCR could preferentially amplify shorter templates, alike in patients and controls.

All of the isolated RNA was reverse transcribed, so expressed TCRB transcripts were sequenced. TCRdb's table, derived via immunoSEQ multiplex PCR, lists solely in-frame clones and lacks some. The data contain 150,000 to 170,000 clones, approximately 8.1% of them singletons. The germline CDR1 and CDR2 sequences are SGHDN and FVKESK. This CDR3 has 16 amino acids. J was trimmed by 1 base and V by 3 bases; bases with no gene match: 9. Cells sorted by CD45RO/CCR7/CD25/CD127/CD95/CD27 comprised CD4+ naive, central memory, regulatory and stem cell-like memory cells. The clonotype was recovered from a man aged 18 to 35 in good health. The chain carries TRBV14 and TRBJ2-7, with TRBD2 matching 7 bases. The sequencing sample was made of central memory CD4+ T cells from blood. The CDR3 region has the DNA TGTGCCAGCAGCCAGTGGATGGCGGGAGCATCCTACGAGCAGTACTTC. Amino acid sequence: CASSQWMAGASYEQYF. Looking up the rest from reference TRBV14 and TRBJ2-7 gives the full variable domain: EAGVTQFPSHSVIEKGQTVTLRCDPISGHDNLYWYRRVMGKEIKFLLHFVKESKQDESGMPNNRFLAERTGGTYSTLKVQPAELEDSGVYFCASSQWMAGASYEQYFGPGTRLTVT.